The 26 T cell receptor beta chains below were found in one sample sequenced in a study of identical twins. TCRdb recomputed calls from the 5' RACE reads with MiXCR, one row per CDR3 protein. The sample records approximately 410,000 distinct CDR3 sequences, roughly 20% being singletons. Sequencing was done on a sample of naive T cells sorted from blood. These receptor sequences come from a man aged 50 to 60 in good health.

The sample holds many counts of this clonotype. The V gene is TRBV29-1, the J gene TRBJ2-7; no clear D. Trimming pared 4 bases from V and 0 bases from J, leaving 4 bases between. Germline CDR1 reads SQVTM; CDR2 reads ANQGSEA. The CDR3 covers 11 residues. CDR3 sequence (DNA): TGCAGCGTTGGCTACTCCTACGAGCAGTACTTC. Translated, it gives CSVGYSYEQYF.

This clonotype showed up just a few times. The chain couples TRBV5-6 to TRBJ2-7; D is possibly TRBD2 (5 bases). The length of the CDR3 is 14 residues. Per the germline V gene, CDR1 is SGHDT and CDR2 is YYEEEE. The germline V and J ends were trimmed by 4 bases and 3 bases, with 14 bases remaining between them. CDR3 residues: CASSVGKNLYEQYF. As DNA, the CDR3 is TGTGCCAGCAGCGTCGGGAAAAACCTCTACGAGCAGTACTTC.

Ten or more counts support this clonotype. The V gene is TRBV4-2, the J gene TRBJ2-3; 8 nucleotides match TRBD2. V lost 7 bases, J lost 4 bases, and 7 bases stayed unmatched. This CDR3 has 14 residues. The germline CDR1 and CDR2 sequences are LGHNA and YNFKEQ. CDR3 sequence: CASNSGSWADTQYF. The DNA for the CDR3 is TGTGCCAGCAACAGCGGGAGTTGGGCAGATACGCAGTATTTT.

This clonotype was seen a few times. V usage is TRBV5-1 and J usage is TRBJ2-5; 9 nucleotides line up with TRBD1. The V segment lost 2 bases and the J segment 4 bases; nucleotides outside the gene matches: 3. Per the germline V gene, CDR1 is SGHRS and CDR2 is YFSETQ. The length of the CDR3 is 14 residues. The CDR3 loop reads CASSLQGARETQYF. CDR3 nucleotide sequence: TGCGCCAGCAGCTTACAGGGGGCACGAGAGACCCAGTACTTC.

The table lists this clonotype with many counts. The DNA for the CDR3 is TGTGCCAGCAGCTGGGGTGGATCCAATGAGCAGTTCTTC. Protein product: CASSWGGSNEQFF. The J gene is TRBJ2-1, the V gene TRBV5-4; unclear D gene. The germline CDR1 and CDR2 sequences are SGHNT and YYREEE (reference sequence). The CDR3 extends over 13 amino acids. Trimming took off 3 bases at V and 6 bases at J, with 10 bases between the two ends.

J is TRBJ2-7 and V is TRBV4-2, with D perhaps assigned TRBD1 or TRBD2 (6 bases each). Germline assignment: CDR1 LGHNA and CDR2 YNFKEQ. CDR3 length: 18 amino acids. V shed 0 bases and J shed 2 bases, with 20 bases lying between them. The CDR3 sequence is CASSQEQAGGGRTYEQYF. CDR3 nucleotide sequence: TGTGCCAGCAGCCAAGAACAGGCAGGAGGGGGGCGAACCTACGAGCAGTACTTC.

This clonotype has just a few counts. The V gene is TRBV5-1, the J gene TRBJ2-3; weak D call: TRBD1 (6 bases). Germline-derived CDR1 and CDR2 are SGHRS and YFSETQ. V was pared by 0 bases and J by 4 bases, with 15 bases between. The CDR3 is 16 amino acids. The CDR3 is CASSLGGPMGPDTQYF. The DNA of the CDR3 is TGCGCCAGCAGCTTGGGGGGGCCGATGGGCCCAGATACGCAGTATTTT. Filled out from reference TRBV5-1 and TRBJ2-3, the complete variable domain reads KAGVTQTPRYLIKTRGQQVTLSCSPISGHRSVSWYQQTPGQGLQFLFEYFSETQRNKGNFPGRFSGRQFSNSRSEMNVSTLELGDSALYLCASSLGGPMGPDTQYFGPGTRLTVL.

V is TRBV7-9 and J is TRBJ2-1, with a weak D call TRBD1 (5 bases). This CDR3 is built from 14 residues. The germline V gene has CDR1 SEHNR and CDR2 FQNEAQ (reference sequence). V was trimmed by 4 bases and J by 8 bases, leaving 15 bases between them. The CDR3 protein is CASSSPTGHHEQFF. The CDR3 DNA sequence: TGTGCCAGCAGCTCCCCCACCGGACACCATGAGCAGTTCTTC.

This clonotype turned up a few times. The chain couples TRBV20-1 to TRBJ2-7; a possible D gene is TRBD2 (7 bases). The CDR3 totals 14 residues. Deletions cut 4 bases from V and 5 bases from J, with 18 bases between. Germline lookup yields CDR1 DFQATT and CDR2 SNEGSKA (reference sequence). The CDR3, as DNA: TGCAGTGCTAATGGCGGGGGCTCGCTAAACGAGCAGTACTTC. It translates to CSANGGGSLNEQYF.

This clonotype turned up a few times. V and J are TRBV5-1 and TRBJ2-1, with 8 nucleotides matching TRBD2. After removal of 3 bases from V and 0 bases from J, the junction contained 14 bases not matched to a gene. The germline gives CDR1 SGHRS, CDR2 YFSETQ. The CDR3 loop spans 19 amino acids. For the CDR3, the DNA is TGCGCCAGCAGCTCCTTGGGTAGCGGGACCATTAGCTCCTACAATGAGCAGTTCTTC. It codes for CASSSLGSGTISSYNEQFF. The full variable domain, its missing parts supplied by reference TRBV5-1 and TRBJ2-1, is KAGVTQTPRYLIKTRGQQVTLSCSPISGHRSVSWYQQTPGQGLQFLFEYFSETQRNKGNFPGRFSGRQFSNSRSEMNVSTLELGDSALYLCASSSLGSGTISSYNEQFFGPGTRLTVL.

This clonotype came up many times. The chain carries TRBV5-1 and TRBJ2-7; weak D call: TRBD1 (5 bases). This CDR3 comprises 13 residues. Trimming took 5 bases from V and 0 from J, leaving 9 bases between them. Germline V gene lookup returns CDR1 SGHRS and CDR2 YFSETQ. The chain's CDR3 is CASRGLSSYEQYF. The CDR3 region has the DNA TGCGCCAGCAGGGGGCTCAGCTCCTACGAGCAGTACTTC.

V usage is TRBV10-3 and J usage is TRBJ2-3; TRBD2 aligns across 7 bases. Germline V gives CDR1 ENHRY, CDR2 SYGVKD. Unmatched junction bases numbered 6, after V lost 6 bases and J lost 0 bases. The length of the CDR3 is 15 residues. The CDR3 loop is CAIRASGSSTDTQYF. CDR3 bases: TGTGCCATCAGGGCTAGCGGATCTAGCACAGATACGCAGTATTTT.

This clonotype was detected only a few times. The V call is TRBV4-2, the J call TRBJ1-4, with unresolved D. Germline CDR1 LGHNA, CDR2 YNFKEQ. Trimming pared 0 bases from V and 8 bases from J, leaving 10 bases between. This CDR3 has 14 amino acids. The CDR3 DNA is TGTGCCAGCAGCCAAGATCGGCCCGGGGAAAAACTGTTTTTT. Its protein product is CASSQDRPGEKLFF.

This clonotype was counted between two and nine times. V is TRBV2 and J is TRBJ2-1; possibly TRBD1 for D (5 bases). CDR1 is SNHLY and CDR2 is FYNNEI in the germline V gene. Trimming stripped 1 base from V and 3 bases from J, with 10 bases between. CDR3 length: 15 amino acids. The CDR3 DNA follows: TGTGCCAGCAGTGAAGAGGTACAGGTCTACAATGAGCAGTTCTTC. Encoded protein: CASSEEVQVYNEQFF. Combining the CDR3 with reference TRBV2 and TRBJ2-1 gives the whole variable domain EPEVTQTPSHQVTQMGQEVILRCVPISNHLYFYWYRQILGQKVEFLVSFYNNEISEKSEIFDDQFSVERPDGSNFTLKIRSTKLEDSAMYFCASSEEVQVYNEQFFGPGTRLTVL.

The genes are TRBV20-1 and TRBJ1-2; D is possibly TRBD1 (6 bases). Germline CDR1 is DFQATT and CDR2 is SNEGSKA (reference sequence). This CDR3 has 12 residues. DNA for the CDR3: TGCAGCCCTAAGGGGGGGAACTATGGCTACACCTTC. Its protein is CSPKGGNYGYTF.

There are a few counts of this clonotype. V and J are TRBV24-1 and TRBJ2-5; perhaps TRBD1 as D (5 bases). V was cut by 1 base and J by 5 bases, with 13 bases left in between. The germline CDR1 and CDR2 sequences are KGHDR and SFDVKD. This CDR3 contains 15 residues. The CDR3 nucleotides read TGTGCCACCAGTGATTTAAGGGGCCACCGGGAGACCCAGTACTTC. It specifies CATSDLRGHRETQYF.

Ten or more counts support this clonotype. The rearrangement joins TRBV20-1 to TRBJ2-1, with 12 nucleotides matching TRBD2. Germline V gene data show CDR1 as DFQATT and CDR2 as SNEGSKA (reference sequence). This CDR3 is 14 amino acids long. The V segment lost 4 bases and the J segment 9 bases; nucleotides outside the gene matches: 7. In nucleotides, the CDR3 is TGCAGTGCTACCCGACTAGCGGGAGTCACTGAGCAGTTCTTC. Its protein is CSATRLAGVTEQFF.

This chain links TRBV6-1 with TRBJ2-2; 8 nucleotides agree with TRBD1. The V gene end was trimmed by 6 bases and the J gene end by 4 bases; junction bases not matched to a gene: 4. The CDR3 is 14 amino acids. CDR1 is MNHNS and CDR2 is SASEGT in the germline V gene. Here the CDR3 reads CASRLDRVTGELFF. CDR3 nucleotide sequence: TGTGCCAGCAGGCTGGACAGGGTCACCGGGGAGCTGTTTTTT.

J is TRBJ2-3 and V is TRBV4-1; 8 nucleotides agree with TRBD1. The V segment lost 2 bases and the J segment 1 base; nucleotides outside the gene matches: 8. Per germline, CDR1 MGHRA and CDR2 YSYEKL. This CDR3 has 17 amino acids. CDR3 nucleotide sequence: TGCGCCAGCAGCCAAAGGTTCTGGGACAGGCGCACAGATACGCAGTATTTT. It codes for CASSQRFWDRRTDTQYF.

Concerning this clonotype: This may arise from a read error, as a much more abundant clone is one base away. CDR3 sequence (DNA): TGCGCCAGCAGCCCTGGAGACGTGGGTGCGCAGTATTTT. Translated: CASSPGDVGAQYF. V gene TRBV5-1 combines with J gene TRBJ2-3, with D uncertain. CDR3 length: 13 amino acids. Germline CDR1 is SGHRS and CDR2 is YFSETQ. V shed 4 bases and J shed 10 bases, with 16 bases lying between them.

Ten or more counts support this clonotype. This rearrangement joins TRBV7-2 to TRBJ2-7, with D perhaps being TRBD1 or TRBD2 (6 bases each). V gave up 1 base and J gave up 2 bases, with 9 bases separating them. The V gene's germline CDR1 is SGHTA and CDR2 FQGNSA. The CDR3 is 14 amino acids. CDR3 nucleotides: TGTGCCAGCAGCTTAGGAGGGGGGCCCTACGAGCAGTACTTC. This encodes CASSLGGGPYEQYF.

There are a few counts of this clonotype. This chain connects TRBV5-1 to TRBJ2-7, with a possible D match to TRBD2 (5 bases). CDR1 is SGHRS and CDR2 is YFSETQ in the germline V gene. The CDR3 covers 13 residues. Deletions cut 2 bases from V and 7 bases from J, with 13 bases between. DNA for the CDR3: TGCGCCAGCAGCTTCGGCATCTCGGGAGAGCAGTACTTC. Translating it yields CASSFGISGEQYF.

This clonotype has a handful of counts. In DNA form, the CDR3 reads TGCAGCGTTGATACAGGTTACGAGCAGTACTTC. Translated: CSVDTGYEQYF. The rearrangement uses TRBV29-1 and TRBJ2-7, with a possible D match to TRBD1 (5 bases). Per the germline V gene, CDR1 is SQVTM and CDR2 is ANQGSEA. Trimming left V 3 bases short and J 4 bases short, with 7 bases between. The CDR3 length is 11 residues.

This clonotype was detected a few times. The chain links TRBV28 to TRBJ2-6, with TRBD1 matching over 7 bases. CDR1 and CDR2 (germline): MDHEN, SYDVKM. The CDR3 runs to 17 residues. J was trimmed by 0 bases and V by 3 bases; bases with no gene match: 5. The CDR3 DNA sequence: TGTGCCAGCAGTTTCACAGGGGACAGCTCTGGGGCCAACGTCCTGACTTTC. Residues: CASSFTGDSSGANVLTF.

The CDR3, as DNA: TGCGCCAGCAGCCAAGCGGGGGGGGGCTACAATGAGCAGTTCTTC. It yields the protein CASSQAGGGYNEQFF. This chain joins TRBV5-1 and TRBJ2-1; 10 nucleotides line up with TRBD2. The V gene end was trimmed by 4 bases and the J gene end by 3 bases; junction bases not matched to a gene: 4. The CDR3 totals 15 residues. Germline CDR1 SGHRS, CDR2 YFSETQ.

V usage is TRBV18 and J usage is TRBJ2-1; tentatively, D is TRBD2 (6 bases). Germline V gives CDR1 KGHSH, CDR2 LQKENI. This CDR3 has 15 residues. V lost 3 bases and J lost 5, with 14 bases in between. The CDR3 nucleotides are TGTGCCAGCTCACCGAGGGAGGCCGTAAACAATGAGCAGTTCTTC. Amino acids: CASSPREAVNNEQFF.